The 13 T cell receptor beta chains reported below all come from one sample, sequenced in a study of blood T cell repertoires in COVID-19. Profiling relied on immunoSEQ multiplex PCR, and the TCRdb table lists in-frame clones only, not all of them. The table shows approximately 72,000 clones, with roughly 83% occurring only once. Material: peripheral blood. The source of these receptors is a woman older than 75 with acute or convalescent COVID-19.

The J gene is TRBJ1-2, the V gene TRBV3-1 (or the pseudogene TRBV3-2), with D possibly matching TRBD1 (5 bases). Trimming left V 1 base short and J 2 bases short, with 11 bases between. The length of the CDR3 is 15 residues. Germline lookup yields CDR1 LGHDT and CDR2 YNNKEL (reference sequence). The CDR3 reads CASSQAPGLNYGYTF. As DNA, the CDR3 is TGTGCCAGCAGCCAAGCACCGGGACTCAACTATGGCTACACCTTC.

The rearrangement links TRBV2 to TRBJ2-7; 10 bases map to TRBD2. The V and J ends lost 3 bases and 2 bases, in that order; junction bases with no gene match: 4. The CDR3 extends over 15 amino acids. CDR1 is SNHLY, CDR2 FYNNEI, per germline. The CDR3 protein is CASSEGAGGPYEQYF. The CDR3 DNA sequence: TGTGCCAGCAGTGAGGGAGCGGGAGGGCCCTACGAGCAGTACTTC.

The chain has TRBV27 and TRBJ2-6; possible D gene TRBD1, 6 bases. The CDR3 is 14 amino acids. V lost 7 bases to trimming and J lost 2 bases, with 9 bases between them. Germline assignment: CDR1 MNHEY and CDR2 SMNVEV (reference sequence). CDR3 in DNA: TGTGCCAGCAAACAGGGTACTGGGGCCAACGTCCTGACTTTC. Protein sequence: CASKQGTGANVLTF.

The V gene is TRBV29-1, the J gene TRBJ2-3; 10 bases fit TRBD1. The CDR3 extends over 15 amino acids. The germline V gene encodes CDR1 SQVTM and CDR2 ANQGSEA. V shed 6 bases, J shed 7 bases, and the junction held 13 bases outside the gene matches. This CDR3 is CSVGHGTGVLNTQYF. The DNA for the CDR3 is TGCAGCGTCGGCCACGGGACAGGGGTTCTTAATACGCAGTATTTT.

This clone was seen once. The V call is TRBV7-9, the J call TRBJ2-1; D may be TRBD1 (5 bases). Germline CDR1 reads SEHNR; CDR2 reads FQNEAQ (reference sequence). This CDR3 contains 13 residues. The ends were cut back, 11 bases at V and 3 bases at J, with 14 bases in the middle. CDR3 sequence (DNA): TGTGCCTCAGACCGTAGGGGCTACAATGAGCAGTTCTTC. Residues: CASDRRGYNEQFF.

This chain links TRBV12-3 or TRBV12-4 with TRBJ1-2, with D possibly TRBD1 on 5 matching bases. V gave up 6 bases and J gave up 8 bases, with 16 bases separating them. This CDR3 has 13 residues. The CDR3 is CASSRDFRGGYTF. In DNA, the CDR3 is TGTGCCAGCAGCCGGGACTTTCGTGGGGGCTACACCTTC.

This sequence joins TRBV11-2 and TRBJ2-1; 10 bases line up with TRBD2. The CDR3 is 17 amino acids. Germline loops: CDR1 SGHAT, CDR2 FQNNGV. After removal of 0 bases from V and 7 bases from J, the junction contained 9 bases not matched to a gene. The CDR3 sequence: CASSLEWWIAGGNEQFF. The CDR3 DNA reads TGTGCCAGCAGCTTAGAGTGGTGGATAGCGGGAGGTAATGAGCAGTTCTTC. Based on the CDR3 plus reference TRBV11-2 and TRBJ2-1, the full variable domain is EAGVAQSPRYKIIEKRQSVAFWCNPISGHATLYWYQQILGQGPKLLIQFQNNGVVDDSQLPKDRFSAERLKGVDSTLKIQPAKLEDSAVYLCASSLEWWIAGGNEQFFGPGTRLTVL.

The chain has TRBV12-5 and TRBJ1-2, with D perhaps TRBD1 (5 bases). V was shortened by 0 bases and J by 0 bases, with 11 bases between the two germline ends. CDR3 size: 16 residues. Germline lookup yields CDR1 LGHNT and CDR2 FRNRAP. The CDR3 is CASGLVHGGANYGYTF. Written as DNA, the CDR3 is TGTGCTAGTGGTTTGGTACACGGAGGGGCTAACTATGGCTACACCTTC.

This clone has only a few counts. This chain connects TRBV9 to TRBJ1-4, with D unresolved. The V end was cut by 4 bases, the J end by 7 bases, with 20 bases between. CDR1 SGDLS and CDR2 YYNGEE come from the germline V gene. The CDR3 loop spans 16 amino acids. CDR3 nucleotide sequence: TGTGCCAGCAGCCCCGACCCTGGGGTCGCGGGTGAAAAACTGTTTTTT. Its translation is CASSPDPGVAGEKLFF. Drawing the rest from reference TRBV9 and TRBJ1-4, the complete variable domain is DSGVTQTPKHLITATGQRVTLRCSPRSGDLSVYWYQQSLDQGLQFLIQYYNGEERAKGNILERFSAQQFPDLHSELNLSSLELGDSALYFCASSPDPGVAGEKLFFGSGTQLSVL.

In its sample, this clone ranks as hyperexpanded. Here the CDR3 DNA reads TGCGCCAGCAGCCAAGAGACGGGGGGGACCTACGAGCAGTACTTC. Its translation is CASSQETGGTYEQYF. The chain recombines TRBV4-1 with TRBJ2-7, with 8 bases aligning to TRBD2. The germline gives CDR1 MGHRA, CDR2 YSYEKL. The J segment lost 2 bases and the V segment lost 0 bases, leaving 3 bases of the junction unmatched. There are 15 residues in the CDR3.

The J gene is TRBJ1-1, the V gene TRBV6-5; TRBD1 agrees at 8 bases. The CDR3 extends over 14 amino acids. Trimming removed 8 bases from V and 0 bases from J; junction bases left unmatched: 5. The germline V gene encodes CDR1 MNHEY and CDR2 SVGAGI. DNA for the CDR3: TGTGCCAGCCTCCTGGACAGGGTGAACACTGAAGCTTTCTTT. This codes for CASLLDRVNTEAFF.

The CDR3: CASSQDGGDNQPQHF. The DNA for the CDR3 is TGTGCCAGCAGCCAAGATGGAGGGGACAATCAGCCCCAGCATTTT. This chain uses TRBV4-2 with TRBJ1-5; a possible D gene is TRBD1 (5 bases). Germline CDR1 reads LGHNA; CDR2 reads YNFKEQ. V was cut by 0 bases and J by 3 bases, with 9 bases left in between. The CDR3 spans 15 residues.

This chain connects TRBV5-1 to TRBJ2-1, with a possible D match to TRBD2 (6 bases). The V gene lost 0 bases and the J gene lost 6 bases, with 10 bases spanning the gap. CDR3 size: 14 residues. Germline V lookup: CDR1 SGHRS, CDR2 YFSETQ. The CDR3 protein is CASSLAGGVNEQFF. The CDR3 DNA sequence: TGCGCCAGCAGCTTGGCCGGCGGGGTCAATGAGCAGTTCTTC.